A selection of T cell receptor beta chains follows, all from one sample in a study of CD8+ T cells in alopecia areata. Some clones are missing from TCRdb's copy, which holds only in-frame ones; the method was immunoSEQ multiplex PCR. The repertoire holds under 300,000 clones, with roughly 69% as singletons. This sample comprised CD4+ T cells sorted from blood, obtained at week 0. The receptors come from a human donor with alopecia areata. Each CDR3 is given without its conserved first and last residue. Size is stated for part of the rows, as once, few or many counts, or as a class when the clone is expanded.

J | V | size | CDR3
TRBJ1-1 | TRBV18 | . | ASSPRRGPLNTEAF
TRBJ1-6 | TRBV7-2 | . | ASSSLRGPYNSPLH
TRBJ1-1 | TRBV29-1 | . | SVATGGGNTEAF
TRBJ2-5 | TRBV10-3 | once | ASTSPGGLETQY
TRBJ2-2 | TRBV30 | once | AWRAGTTGELF
TRBJ2-5 | TRBV5-6 | . | ASSLAGQAETQY
TRBJ2-3 | TRBV10-3 | . | AISPSTDTQY
TRBJ2-3 | TRBV5-6 | . | ASSPAGGPLGDTQY
TRBJ2-5 | TRBV30 | . | ACLAETQY
TRBJ2-5 | TRBV6-6 | once | ASSDRTGNRETQY
TRBJ1-5 | TRBV2 | . | ASSELGSQPQH
TRBJ2-7 | TRBV9 | once | ASSAHLGEQY
TRBJ2-7 | TRBV29-1 | . | SVVTTGDPYEQY
TRBJ2-2 | TRBV9 | . | ASSARDMTNTGELF
TRBJ1-1 | TRBV5-1 | . | ASSLSGAGTGEAF
TRBJ1-1 | TRBV7-6 | few | ASSNGWEVNTEAF
TRBJ1-5 | TRBV4-1 | few | ASSPGQGDQPQH
TRBJ1-2 | TRBV13 | . | ASSLGNSRAYGYT
TRBJ1-5 | TRBV4-1 | . | ASSQAYNQPQH
TRBJ1-1 | TRBV5-1 | . | ASSPDRTEAF
TRBJ2-4 | TRBV27 | . | ASRNSVAKNIQY
TRBJ1-2 | TRBV27 | few | ASSSTPGTLSVYGYT
TRBJ2-3 | TRBV7-3 | . | ASSLYLGQGGTDTQY
TRBJ1-2 | TRBV18 | . | ASSPPSGQVYGYT
TRBJ1-1 | TRBV10-3 | . | AIRGQGGTEAF
TRBJ2-7 | TRBV6-5 | . | ASRKDSRGEQY
TRBJ2-1 | TRBV11-2 | . | ASSLEPSGALF
TRBJ2-4 | TRBV5-6 | . | ASSPQPGAGVGY
TRBJ2-5 | TRBV29-1 | . | SVGSGAMGTQY
TRBJ1-1 | TRBV11-2 | . | ASSLGATYTEAF
TRBJ2-5 | TRBV9 | . | ASSVTSDGIGTQY
TRBJ2-1 | TRBV30 | . | AWGQLGDSYNEQF
TRBJ2-5 | TRBV29-1 | . | SVDLGVLETQY
TRBJ1-1 | TRBV9 | . | ASSARQGTNTEAF
TRBJ2-7 | TRBV29-1 | few | SVVTGPYEQY
TRBJ2-7 | TRBV30 | . | AWSGPFEQY
TRBJ2-5 | TRBV25-1 | . | ASSARGGSETQY
TRBJ1-5 | TRBV5-6 | . | ASSRGQGKWQPQH
TRBJ1-2 | TRBV27 | once | ASCSAGQGSTCNYGYT
TRBJ2-1 | TRBV5-6 | . | ASSWISGGSYNEQF
TRBJ2-2 | TRBV5-6 | . | ASSLSSGLTGELF
TRBJ2-7 | TRBV29-1 | . | SVGAKGTYEQY
TRBJ2-3 | TRBV7-9 | . | ASTRGGTGQDTQY
TRBJ1-5 | TRBV27 | . | AIGTGGNQPQH
TRBJ2-7 | TRBV10-3 | few | AIGLDRNYEQY
TRBJ1-1 | TRBV30 | . | AWSEVNTEAF
TRBJ2-2 | TRBV4-1 | few | ASSPSTRKGELF
TRBJ2-5 | TRBV18 | . | ASSPQGETQY
TRBJ2-4 | TRBV23-1 | . | ASSQGGILAKNIQY
TRBJ2-7 | TRBV6-6 | . | ASSPGQGSYEQY
TRBJ2-1 | TRBV5-6 | . | ASSLAGNEQF
TRBJ1-2 | TRBV18 | . | ASSPDNYGYT
TRBJ2-5 | TRBV7-2 | few | ASSLSPTETQY
TRBJ2-5 | TRBV29-1 | . | SVRAGPGETQY
TRBJ2-5 | TRBV25-1 | few | ASSEEETQY
TRBJ1-6 | TRBV14 | . | ASSQDTGMYNSPLH
TRBJ1-4 | TRBV29-1 | . | SVRGEKLF
TRBJ1-5 | TRBV19 | . | ASSINPAGTNQPQH
TRBJ2-3 | TRBV2 | . | ASSEGGDRGTRSTDTQY